This entry describes one T cell receptor (beta chain). The assay was immunoSEQ multiplex PCR, and TCRdb's table has in-frame clones only and misses some. This table has 50,000 to 80,000 clones, roughly 90% appearing once. This sample is part of a study of technical replicates of blood from several donors. The CDR3 has 15 amino acids. Germline CDR1 SGHAT, CDR2 FQDESV (reference sequence). V was clipped by 8 bases and J by 6 bases; unmatched bases: 9. The TCR comes from a human donor in good health. Some clones in this sample may be carry-over from other donors' samples. The material sequenced was PBMCs. The gene calls are TRBV11-1 and TRBJ2-2, with TRBD1 matching over 10 bases. DNA for the CDR3: TGTGCCAGCGGCGACAGGGGGCAGGAGGCCGGGGAGCTGTTTTTT. Translation gives CASGDRGQEAGELFF.